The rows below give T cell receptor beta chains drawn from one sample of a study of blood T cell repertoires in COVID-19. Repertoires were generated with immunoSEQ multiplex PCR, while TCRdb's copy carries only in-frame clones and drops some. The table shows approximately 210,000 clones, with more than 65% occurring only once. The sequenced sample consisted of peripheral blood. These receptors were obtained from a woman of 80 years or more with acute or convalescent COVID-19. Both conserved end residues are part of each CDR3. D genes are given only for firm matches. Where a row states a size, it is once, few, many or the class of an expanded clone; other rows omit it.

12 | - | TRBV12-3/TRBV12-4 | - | CASSRGGNEQFF
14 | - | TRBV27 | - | CASSLWRNTGELFF
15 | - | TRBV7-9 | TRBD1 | CASSTDRVMNTEAFF
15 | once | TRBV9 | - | CASSVTSSYNSPLHF
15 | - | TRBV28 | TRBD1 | CASSRRGQGGFKLFF
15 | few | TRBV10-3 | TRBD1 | CAISESTGHSYEQYF
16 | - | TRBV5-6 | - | CASSLGPGVDNQPQHF
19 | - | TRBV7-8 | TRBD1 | CASSSTGQLSSFSYNEQFF
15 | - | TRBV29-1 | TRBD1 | CSVAQGPGNNQPQHF
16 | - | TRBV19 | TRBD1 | CASSTSSGTGAHEQYF
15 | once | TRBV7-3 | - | CASSLTGGSPQPQHF
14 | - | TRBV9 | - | CASSAEGENQPQHF
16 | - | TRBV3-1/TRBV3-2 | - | CASSQSWGGLNYGYTF
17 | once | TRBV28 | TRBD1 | CASSRSPYSTGSSGYTF
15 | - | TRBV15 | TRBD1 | CATRGQGGSNQPQHF
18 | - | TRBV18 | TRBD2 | CASSPLLLTSGSTDTQYF
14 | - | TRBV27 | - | CASSFRVLNSPLHF
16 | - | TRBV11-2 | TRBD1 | CASSWGGQGVYNEQFF
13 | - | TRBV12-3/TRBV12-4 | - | CASSLTVGPKLFF
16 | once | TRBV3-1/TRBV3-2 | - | CASSHLSTVKTGELFF
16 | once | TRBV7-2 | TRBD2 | CASSPTSGGFTDTQYF
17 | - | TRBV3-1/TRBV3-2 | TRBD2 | CASSQERTSGGANIQYF
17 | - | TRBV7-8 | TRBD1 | CASSPRVGQGDKNEQFF
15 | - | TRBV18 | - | CASSPYPQRNTEAFF
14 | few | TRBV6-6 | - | CASSFSQGPAEAFF
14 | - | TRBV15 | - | CATSRAGANEKLFF
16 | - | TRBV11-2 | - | CASSLIRGLGTGELFF
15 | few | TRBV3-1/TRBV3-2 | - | CASSLLPLYNSPLHF
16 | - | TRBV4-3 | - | CASSQDPRSSYNEQFF
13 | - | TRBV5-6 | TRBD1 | CASSSDRGETQYF
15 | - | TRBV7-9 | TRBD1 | CASSEGTGMNTEAFF
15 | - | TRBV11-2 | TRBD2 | CASSPSAGVYNEQFF
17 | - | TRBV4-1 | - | CASSQERSLSVLNTIYF
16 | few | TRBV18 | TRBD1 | CASSPLGQGVGNTIYF
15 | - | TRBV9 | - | CASSVGGRDLHGYTF
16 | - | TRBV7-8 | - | CASSSVTGHSNQPQHF
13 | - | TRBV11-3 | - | CASSFPGNTEAFF
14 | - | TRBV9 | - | CASSETGMNTEAFF
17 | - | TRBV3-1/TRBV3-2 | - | CASSRTGLDSPYNEQFF
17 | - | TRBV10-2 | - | CASSESPLGGVNQPQHF
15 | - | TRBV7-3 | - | CASSLGGAGTDTQYF
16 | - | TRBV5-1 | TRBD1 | CASSTPGQGSPGELFF
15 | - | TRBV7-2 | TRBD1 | CASSLWDSQNSPLHF
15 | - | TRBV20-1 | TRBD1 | CSASGGRGQADTQYF
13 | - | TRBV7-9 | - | CASSLALTRQLFF
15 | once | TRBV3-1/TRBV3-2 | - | CASSQGGATNEKLFF
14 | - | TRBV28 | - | CASSPSRAGNTIYF
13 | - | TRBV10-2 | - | CASSERGGDGYTF
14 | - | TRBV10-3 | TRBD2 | CAISGRLAAFEQYF
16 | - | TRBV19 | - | CASSITGSSYNSPLHF
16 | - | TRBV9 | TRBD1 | CASSAGQGLRGNTIYF